This T cell receptor (beta chain) was obtained from a study of blood T cells in healthy people across ages. Through a sample-barcoded 5' primer and a J-beta primer mix, a second PCR was run for roughly 7 to 11 cycles. TCRdb recomputed calls from the 5' RACE reads with MiXCR, one row per CDR3 protein. The sample consists of about 1,400,000 distinct CDR3 sequences, roughly 60% of them appearing once. CDR1 and CDR2 from the germline V gene are SQVTM and ANQGSEA. The CDR3 loop spans 14 amino acids. The V and J ends lost 6 bases and 5 bases, in that order; junction bases with no gene match: 12. V gene TRBV29-1 combines with J gene TRBJ1-1; the match to TRBD1 covers 7 bases. The sequencing sample was made of blood. The receptor's source is a man aged 18 to 29 in good health. For the CDR3, the DNA is TGCAGCGTAGCAGCTGGGGACAGTGGGACTGAAGCTTTCTTT. It specifies CSVAAGDSGTEAFF.